Shown below are 26 T cell receptor beta chains from a single sample sequenced in a study. MiXCR, applied by TCRdb to the RT-PCR reads, yields one record per CDR3 protein. The sample holds about 680,000 distinct CDR3 sequences; 14% are singletons and the top ten take 3.6%. The specimen sequenced was memory CD4+ T cells from blood. These receptors were taken from a female donor in good health, serving as a healthy control.

This clonotype has only a few counts. V and J are TRBV6-1 and TRBJ1-5; the D gene is possibly TRBD1 (5 bases). The CDR3 sequence is 13 residues long. Germline assignment: CDR1 MNHNS and CDR2 SASEGT. Trimming stripped 8 bases from V and 4 bases from J, with 12 bases between. The CDR3 sequence: CASEAGRNQPQHF. The CDR3 DNA sequence: TGTGCCAGCGAGGCAGGGCGGAATCAGCCCCAGCATTTT.

The chain combines TRBV28 with TRBJ1-2; D not certain. The CDR3 runs to 14 residues. Trimming took off 7 bases at V and 2 bases at J, with 14 bases between the two ends. Germline V gene data show CDR1 as MDHEN and CDR2 as SYDVKM. The CDR3 DNA sequence: TGTGCCAGCAAGGGTTCCGGGCGGAACTATGGCTACACCTTC. Protein product: CASKGSGRNYGYTF.

Ten or more counts support this clonotype. This chain connects TRBV20-1 to TRBJ2-5, with TRBD1 matching over 7 bases. The J segment lost 2 bases and the V segment lost 2 bases, leaving 5 bases of the junction unmatched. The germline gives CDR1 DFQATT, CDR2 SNEGSKA (reference sequence). The length of the CDR3 is 14 residues. In DNA, the CDR3 is TGCAGTGCTAGACCACCGGGACAGCAAGAGACCCAGTACTTC. It translates to CSARPPGQQETQYF.

The rearrangement joins TRBV18 to TRBJ1-1, with TRBD1 matching 9 bases. The ends lost 3 bases at V and 6 bases at J; junction bases unmatched: 11. The germline V gene has CDR1 KGHSH and CDR2 LQKENI. The CDR3 length is 16 residues. The CDR3 nucleotides are TGTGCCAGCTCACCGAGGGGGACAGGGCCGTGGGCTGAAGCTTTCTTT. It codes for CASSPRGTGPWAEAFF.

This clonotype was seen many times. The V call is TRBV6-2 or TRBV6-3, the J call TRBJ1-5, with 7 bases that match TRBD1. The CDR3 covers 11 residues. Trimming removed 6 bases from V and 13 bases from J; junction bases left unmatched: 6. Germline V CDR1 and CDR2: MNHEY, SVGEGT. The CDR3 region has the DNA TGTGCCAGCAGCGACAGGGAGTCTCAGCATTTT. Residues: CASSDRESQHF.

This chain connects TRBV7-9 to TRBJ2-2; TRBD1 matches 8 bases. V lost 5 bases and J lost 5; bases outside the gene matches: 10. Per germline, CDR1 SEHNR and CDR2 FQNEAQ (reference sequence). The CDR3 length is 16 residues. CDR3 nucleotides: TGTGCCAGCAGCCACCTCGGGACAGGTGGAACCGGGGAGCTGTTTTTT. The encoded protein is CASSHLGTGGTGELFF. Looking up the rest from reference TRBV7-9 and TRBJ2-2 gives the full variable domain: DTGVSQNPRHKITKRGQNVTFRCDPISEHNRLYWYRQTLGQGPEFLTYFQNEAQLEKSRLLSDRFSAERPKGSFSTLEIQRTEQGDSAMYLCASSHLGTGGTGELFFGEGSRLTVL.

This clonotype has a count of ten or more. This sequence joins TRBV27 and TRBJ1-3; D uncertain. The CDR3 runs 16 residues. Looked up from germline, CDR1 is MNHEY and CDR2 is SMNVEV (reference sequence). V gave up 5 bases and J gave up 0 bases, with 14 bases separating them. CDR3 DNA sequence: TGTGCCAGCAGTCCCCGGTGGCAGTACTCTGGAAACACCATATATTTT. Amino acid sequence: CASSPRWQYSGNTIYF.

There are many counts of this clonotype. The CDR3 reads CASRFGLADDNEQFF. The CDR3 DNA sequence: TGCGCCAGCAGGTTCGGACTAGCGGACGACAATGAGCAGTTCTTC. V gene TRBV5-1 combines with J gene TRBJ2-1; 10 bases align to TRBD2. The CDR3 has 15 amino acids. CDR1 SGHRS and CDR2 YFSETQ come from the germline V gene. V lost 5 bases and J lost 5; bases outside the gene matches: 7. Full variable domain (missing parts from reference TRBV5-1 and TRBJ2-1): KAGVTQTPRYLIKTRGQQVTLSCSPISGHRSVSWYQQTPGQGLQFLFEYFSETQRNKGNFPGRFSGRQFSNSRSEMNVSTLELGDSALYLCASRFGLADDNEQFFGPGTRLTVL.

There are many counts of this clonotype. This sequence joins TRBV4-3 and TRBJ1-1; no reliable D call. The ends were cut back, 0 bases at V and 4 bases at J, with 9 bases in the middle. Germline-derived CDR1 and CDR2 are LGHNA and YSLEER. There are 14 residues in the CDR3. CDR3 region: CASSQDPRSTEAFF. In DNA form, the CDR3 reads TGCGCCAGCAGCCAAGATCCCAGGAGCACTGAAGCTTTCTTT.

In this sample, this clonotype turned up a few times. The genes are TRBV4-2 and TRBJ2-1; D remains unclear. The CDR3 runs 15 residues. The germline V and J ends were trimmed by 0 bases and 8 bases, with 14 bases remaining between them. CDR1 and CDR2 from the germline V gene are LGHNA and YNFKEQ. CDR3: CASSQDRNFADEQFF. Written as DNA, the CDR3 is TGTGCCAGCAGCCAAGATCGAAATTTCGCTGATGAGCAGTTCTTC.

This clonotype was observed many times. Since no conserved phenylalanine or tryptophan closes the CDR3, a read error is the likely cause. It is unclear where the CDR3 begins or ends on the DNA, so no DNA is shown, and the CDR3 is as TCRdb lists it. V and J are TRBV20-1 and TRBJ2-1; TRBD2 reflects the table's D call only, with no check against the DNA. The CDR3 has 13 amino acids, counting both end residues. Germline CDR1 and CDR2: DFQATT and SNEGSKA (reference sequence). CDR3 in amino acids: CSARPQHLLAPLL.

There are many counts of this clonotype. The V gene is TRBV6-5, the J gene TRBJ2-6; D might be TRBD2 (5 bases). Trimming took off 0 bases at V and 0 bases at J, with 12 bases between the two ends. Germline V CDR1 and CDR2: MNHEY, SVGAGI. The length of the CDR3 is 18 residues. The CDR3: CASSYSFPGLSGANVLTF. The CDR3, as DNA: TGTGCCAGCAGTTACTCATTCCCCGGACTCTCTGGGGCCAACGTCCTGACTTTC.

The V call is TRBV30, the J call TRBJ2-7, with TRBD1 matching over 8 bases. CDR3 length: 13 residues. V lost 3 bases, J lost 6 bases, and 7 bases stayed unmatched. The germline V gene has CDR1 GTSNPN and CDR2 SVGIG (reference sequence). Written as DNA, the CDR3 is TGTGCCTGGAGCGGACAGGGACAGCGCGAGCAGTACTTC. It translates to CAWSGQGQREQYF.

A few counts support this clonotype. J is TRBJ1-1 and V is TRBV9; the match to TRBD1 covers 9 bases. The CDR3 totals 17 residues. Germline values: CDR1 SGDLS, CDR2 YYNGEE. V lost 0 bases, J lost 1 base, and 7 bases stayed unmatched. The CDR3 reads CASSVGTGAFENTEAFF. The CDR3 DNA reads TGTGCCAGCAGCGTAGGGACAGGGGCCTTCGAGAACACTGAAGCTTTCTTT.

This clonotype was detected ten times or more. The J gene is TRBJ2-1, the V gene TRBV29-1, with 7 bases fitting TRBD2. The V and J ends lost 7 bases and 9 bases, in that order; junction bases with no gene match: 18. The CDR3 consists of 15 residues. CDR1 and CDR2 (germline): SQVTM, ANQGSEA. For the CDR3, the DNA is TGCAGCGCCCACAGAGGGAGGGGCGGATCGGGTGAGCAGTTCTTC. Translated, it gives CSAHRGRGGSGEQFF.

This clonotype turned up a few times. The CDR3 sequence: CSALRQGQSQPQHF. The CDR3 coding sequence is TGCAGTGCTTTACGACAGGGTCAGAGTCAGCCCCAGCATTTT. The V gene is TRBV20-1, the J gene TRBJ1-5; 7 bases are a match to TRBD1. The CDR3 loop spans 14 amino acids. Germline V gene lookup returns CDR1 DFQATT and CDR2 SNEGSKA (reference sequence). The junction had 10 bases not matched to a gene; V was cut back by 5 bases and J by 6 bases.

This clonotype was counted between two and nine times. This chain joins TRBV12-3 or TRBV12-4 and TRBJ2-2; perhaps TRBD1 as D (6 bases). This CDR3 has 14 residues. Trimming stripped 7 bases from V and 1 base from J, with 10 bases between. This CDR3 reads CASTQTGNTGELFF. Written as DNA, the CDR3 is TGTGCCAGCACTCAGACAGGGAACACCGGGGAGCTGTTTTTT.

The gene calls are TRBV4-1 and TRBJ2-7; weak D call: TRBD1 (6 bases). Trimming shortened V by 4 bases and J by 1 base, and 11 bases separated the two germline ends. CDR3 length: 14 amino acids. The V gene's germline CDR1 is MGHRA and CDR2 YSYEKL. As DNA, the CDR3 is TGCGCCAGCAGCCTACTGACAGGATCCTACGAGCAGTACTTC. Translated, it gives CASSLLTGSYEQYF.

This clonotype was counted once. The chain joins TRBV10-2 to TRBJ2-5, with TRBD1 identical over 7 bases. V shed 3 bases, J shed 3 bases, and the junction held 10 bases outside the gene matches. CDR3 length: 16 residues. Germline V gene data show CDR1 as WSHSY and CDR2 as SAAADI. CDR3 nucleotides: TGCGCCAGCAGTGAAAGGGACAGAAGGTGGAAAGAGACCCAGTACTTC. Translating gives CASSERDRRWKETQYF.

This clonotype has just a few counts. The J gene is TRBJ2-3, the V gene TRBV27; 8 bases fit TRBD1. V dropped 10 bases and J dropped 0; count of bases not matched to a gene: 9. There are 15 residues in the CDR3. The V gene's germline CDR1 is MNHEY and CDR2 SMNVEV (reference sequence). CDR3 residues: CATRQGSYSTDTQYF. CDR3 in DNA: TGTGCCACCCGACAGGGGTCTTACAGCACAGATACGCAGTATTTT.

This clonotype was seen only a few times. This chain joins TRBV6-5 and TRBJ2-3, with TRBD2 matching 10 bases. This CDR3 region has 19 residues. Germline V gene lookup returns CDR1 MNHEY and CDR2 SVGAGI. The junction had 20 bases not matched to a gene; V was cut back by 6 bases and J by 5 bases. The CDR3 DNA follows: TGTGCCAGCAGCACTCGGGGAACTAGCGGGACCTATAGGGGAGATACGCAGTATTTT. Protein: CASSTRGTSGTYRGDTQYF.

This clonotype was found a few times. The chain is built from TRBV4-1 and TRBJ2-3; TRBD2 is a possible D gene (5 bases). The germline V and J ends were trimmed by 0 bases and 4 bases, with 20 bases remaining between them. The CDR3 runs 18 residues. Per the germline V gene, CDR1 is MGHRA and CDR2 is YSYEKL. The CDR3 DNA sequence: TGCGCCAGCAGCCAAGATCCTTTGGGAGCCCTGGGTGCAGATACGCAGTATTTT. It specifies CASSQDPLGALGADTQYF.

This clonotype showed up many times. This chain uses TRBV11-2 with TRBJ2-1, with TRBD1 as a possible D gene (6 bases). Germline CDR1 reads SGHAT; CDR2 reads FQNNGV. The CDR3 length is 14 residues. V lost 3 bases to trimming and J lost 9 bases, with 15 bases between them. The CDR3 loop reads CASSLQTGGSEQFF. The CDR3 bases are TGTGCCAGCAGCTTGCAGACAGGTGGTAGTGAGCAGTTCTTC.

This clonotype was seen only a few times. J is TRBJ2-7 and V is TRBV12-3 or TRBV12-4, with 14 bases that match TRBD2. J gave up 3 bases and V 5 bases, and 3 bases lay outside the gene matches. CDR3 length equals 15 residues. The CDR3 DNA reads TGTGCCAGCAGTAGACTAGCGGGGGGGGACTACGAGCAGTACTTC. This translates into CASSRLAGGDYEQYF.

This clonotype showed up many times. The chain couples TRBV5-1 to TRBJ1-6; D might be TRBD1 (5 bases). V lost 4 bases and J lost 5, with 13 bases in between. CDR3 length: 15 amino acids. Germline values: CDR1 SGHRS, CDR2 YFSETQ. CDR3 in DNA: TGCGCCAGCAGCCTTGGAGGGGCGGATAATTCACCCCTCCACTTT. Protein sequence: CASSLGGADNSPLHF.

This clonotype came up a few times. The V and J genes are TRBV11-1 and TRBJ2-2, with TRBD2 matching 14 bases. Trimming cost V 4 bases and J 6 bases; bases outside gene matches: 4. The CDR3 is 16 amino acids. Germline CDR1 SGHAT, CDR2 FQDESV (reference sequence). Here the CDR3 reads CASSSGLAGGSGELFF. DNA for the CDR3: TGTGCCAGCAGCTCCGGACTAGCGGGGGGCTCCGGGGAGCTGTTTTTT.